The 16 T cell receptor beta chains in this list originate from one sample, sequenced in a study of response to subunit inactivated influenza vaccine. TCRdb recomputed calls from the RT-PCR reads with MiXCR, one row per CDR3 protein. This table holds more than 200,000 distinct CDR3 sequences, 10% to 15% found once. This specimen was non-naive T cells sorted from PBMCs, taken 14 to 15 days before vaccination. These receptor sequences come from a man between 45 and 60 years old who received an inactivated influenza vaccine.

This clonotype was seen many times. The chain has TRBV5-1 and TRBJ1-1; no clear D. The germline V gene has CDR1 SGHRS and CDR2 YFSETQ. The CDR3 has 14 amino acids. Trimming shortened V by 0 bases and J by 4 bases, and 10 bases separated the two germline ends. This chain's CDR3 is CASSLEPGSTEAFF. CDR3 nucleotides: TGCGCCAGCAGCTTGGAGCCGGGCTCCACTGAAGCTTTCTTT. The entire variable domain, with the rest obtained from reference TRBV5-1 and TRBJ1-1, is as follows: KAGVTQTPRYLIKTRGQQVTLSCSPISGHRSVSWYQQTPGQGLQFLFEYFSETQRNKGNFPGRFSGRQFSNSRSEMNVSTLELGDSALYLCASSLEPGSTEAFFGQGTRLTVV.

This clonotype was found many times. V and J are TRBV7-9 and TRBJ2-7; D perhaps matches TRBD1 (7 bases). Trimming took 5 bases from V and 3 from J, leaving 11 bases between them. Germline V gene lookup returns CDR1 SEHNR and CDR2 FQNEAQ (reference sequence). The CDR3 contains 13 residues. CDR3 nucleotide sequence: TGTGCCAGCAGCCCCCAGGGGGGCTACGAGCAGTACTTC. Translated, it gives CASSPQGGYEQYF.

This clonotype came up many times. V gene TRBV11-2 combines with J gene TRBJ2-2; a possible D gene is TRBD1 (6 bases). The length of the CDR3 is 15 residues. V was pared by 5 bases and J by 4 bases, with 14 bases between. Germline V gene data show CDR1 as SGHAT and CDR2 as FQNNGV. This CDR3 reads CASSPTGTFTGELFF. DNA of the CDR3: TGTGCCAGCAGCCCAACCGGGACATTCACCGGGGAGCTGTTTTTT.

This clonotype was seen a handful of times. This chain uses TRBV3-1 with TRBJ2-7; 7 positions match TRBD1. CDR1 and CDR2 (germline): LGHDT, YNNKEL (reference sequence). V lost 1 base and J lost 9; bases outside the gene matches: 6. The CDR3 length is 13 residues. The CDR3 here is CASSQVGQPRQYF. CDR3 nucleotides: TGTGCCAGCAGCCAAGTGGGACAGCCCAGGCAGTACTTC.

In its sample, this clonotype was seen a few times. The chain couples TRBV11-2 to TRBJ2-2; D gene uncertain. CDR3 length: 16 amino acids. V shed 0 bases and J shed 7 bases, with 15 bases lying between them. Germline-derived CDR1 and CDR2 are SGHAT and FQNNGV. CDR3 region: CASSLDRFPNGGELFF. The DNA for the CDR3 is TGTGCCAGCAGCTTAGATCGGTTCCCCAACGGCGGGGAGCTGTTTTTT.

V usage is TRBV3-1 and J usage is TRBJ2-3, with 8 bases fitting TRBD2. This CDR3 has 15 amino acids. With V trimmed by 5 bases and J by 5 bases, 9 bases remained unmatched. Germline V lookup: CDR1 LGHDT, CDR2 YNNKEL (reference sequence). CDR3 DNA sequence: TGTGCCAGCAGCACCTCAGCGGGGGTTAAAGATACGCAGTATTTT. This sequence encodes CASSTSAGVKDTQYF.

The table lists this clonotype with a few counts. The CDR3 DNA reads TGCGCCAGCAGCTTGGCCACAGGTCCGACTGGGGCCAACGTCCTGACTTTC. It translates to CASSLATGPTGANVLTF. V gene TRBV5-1 combines with J gene TRBJ2-6, with D possibly being TRBD1 (5 bases). Germline CDR1 SGHRS, CDR2 YFSETQ. V lost 0 bases and J lost 2, with 12 bases in between. This CDR3 is 17 amino acids long.

The V gene is TRBV7-2, the J gene TRBJ2-5; 9 bases match TRBD2. The CDR3 contains 14 residues. Germline CDR1 reads SGHTA; CDR2 reads FQGNSA. J was trimmed by 6 bases and V by 5 bases; bases with no gene match: 7. The CDR3 loop is CASSPESGRKTQYF. CDR3 coding DNA: TGTGCCAGCAGCCCCGAAAGCGGGAGGAAGACCCAGTACTTC.

V and J are TRBV24-1 and TRBJ2-1, with 7 positions matching TRBD2. In germline, CDR1 is KGHDR, CDR2 SFDVKD. The CDR3 has 16 residues. V lost 3 bases to trimming and J lost 5 bases; unmatched junction nucleotides: 9. CDR3 loop: CATSDPTGTKHNEQFF. Here the CDR3 DNA reads TGTGCCACCAGTGATCCCACCGGGACTAAACACAATGAGCAGTTCTTC.

This rearrangement joins TRBV7-6 to TRBJ2-5; 9 bases match TRBD2. The V segment lost 5 bases and the J segment 5 bases; nucleotides outside the gene matches: 9. Germline V lookup: CDR1 SGHVS, CDR2 FNYEAQ. The CDR3 has 15 residues. Written as DNA, the CDR3 is TGTGCCAGCAGCCAGACGGGCGGGAGGGCCGAGACCCAGTACTTC. Translation: CASSQTGGRAETQYF.

The chain couples TRBV20-1 to TRBJ1-4, with unresolved D. V lost 1 base and J lost 7, with 13 bases in between. Germline CDR1 reads DFQATT; CDR2 reads SNEGSKA (reference sequence). The CDR3 has 14 amino acids. CDR3 sequence (DNA): TGCAGTGCTAGAGTAGGGAGCTCTGGTGAAAAACTGTTTTTT. This translates into CSARVGSSGEKLFF.

This clonotype was seen only a few times. V gene TRBV7-2 combines with J gene TRBJ2-2; the D gene could be TRBD1 or TRBD2 (7 bases each). Trimming left V 7 bases short and J 2 bases short, with 17 bases between. The length of the CDR3 is 16 residues. CDR1 and CDR2 (germline): SGHTA, FQGNSA. The CDR3 loop reads CASIAAGQSNTGELFF. The CDR3 nucleotides read TGTGCCAGCATCGCAGCGGGACAGTCAAACACCGGGGAGCTGTTTTTT.

This clonotype has at least ten counts. The CDR3 nucleotides read TGTGCCAGCAGCCAAGGACTAGCGGCCTACAATGAGCAGTTCTTC. The encoded protein is CASSQGLAAYNEQFF. V is TRBV7-3 and J is TRBJ2-1, with 10 bases aligning to TRBD2. The CDR3 length is 15 residues. Losses at the gene ends were 5 bases for V and 2 bases for J; bases not matched to a gene: 3. The germline CDR1 and CDR2 sequences are SGHTA and FQGTGA.

This clonotype was detected ten times or more. The J gene is TRBJ2-2, the V gene TRBV6-1; possible D gene TRBD1, 6 bases. Trimming removed 1 base at V and 5 bases at J, with 14 bases between. Germline lookup yields CDR1 MNHNS and CDR2 SASEGT. The CDR3 sequence is 16 residues long. The CDR3 sequence is CASSEVVRGATGELFF. Here the CDR3 DNA reads TGTGCCAGCAGTGAAGTCGTCAGGGGTGCGACCGGGGAGCTGTTTTTT.

This clonotype has just a few counts. The gene calls are TRBV12-3 or TRBV12-4 and TRBJ2-2, with TRBD1 as a possible D gene (5 bases). There are 13 residues in the CDR3. V lost 2 bases, J lost 6 bases, and 7 bases lay in between. CDR3 region: CASSLRTSGELFF. The CDR3 nucleotides are TGTGCCAGCAGTTTAAGGACATCCGGGGAGCTGTTTTTT.

This clonotype was observed a few times. The chain is built from TRBV2 and TRBJ2-2, with D uncertain. The V end lost 5 bases, the J end lost 0 bases, and 13 bases lay between the germline ends. The CDR3 runs to 16 residues. Per germline, CDR1 SNHLY and CDR2 FYNNEI. CDR3 sequence (DNA): TGTGCCAGCAGTCAAGGACCGCTATCGAACACCGGGGAGCTGTTTTTT. Translation gives CASSQGPLSNTGELFF.